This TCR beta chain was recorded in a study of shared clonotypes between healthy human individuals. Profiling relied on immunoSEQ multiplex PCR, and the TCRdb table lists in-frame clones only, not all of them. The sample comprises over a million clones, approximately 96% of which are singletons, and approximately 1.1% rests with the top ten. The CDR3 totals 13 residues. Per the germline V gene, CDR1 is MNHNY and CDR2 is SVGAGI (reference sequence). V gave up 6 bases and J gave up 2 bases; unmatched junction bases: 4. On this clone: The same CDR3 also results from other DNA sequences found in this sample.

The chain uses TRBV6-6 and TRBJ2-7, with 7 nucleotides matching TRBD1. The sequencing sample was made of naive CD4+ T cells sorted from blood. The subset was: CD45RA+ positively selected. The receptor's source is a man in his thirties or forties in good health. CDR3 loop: CASSRDRAYEQYF. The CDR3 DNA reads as TGTGCCAGCAGCCGAGACAGGGCCTACGAGCAGTACTTC.